These 16 T cell receptor beta chains share one sample of origin, sequenced in a study of blood T cells in healthy people across ages. For the second PCR, which ran for about 7 to 11 cycles, a sample-barcoded 5' primer and a J-beta primer mix were used. In TCRdb, the 5' RACE reads were re-called with MiXCR into one record per CDR3 protein. The table includes around 1,500,000 distinct CDR3 sequences, approximately 38% detected once. Material: blood. These TCRs come from a woman aged 18-29 years in good health.

The chain combines TRBV12-3 or TRBV12-4 with TRBJ2-1, with TRBD2 matching over 7 bases. The V gene end was trimmed by 4 bases and the J gene end by 6 bases; junction bases not matched to a gene: 21. The CDR3 loop spans 19 amino acids. Written as DNA, the CDR3 is TGTGCCAGCAGTTCCTTGAGCCCGGCGGGAGAAAAGGCTGGCAATGAGCAGTTCTTC. This encodes CASSSLSPAGEKAGNEQFF.

The gene calls are TRBV3-1 and TRBJ1-6; TRBD1 is a possible D gene (5 bases). The length of the CDR3 is 13 residues. Per the germline V gene, CDR1 is LGHDT and CDR2 is YNNKEL (reference sequence). V gave up 3 bases and J gave up 11 bases, with 11 bases separating them. For the CDR3, the DNA is TGTGCCAGCAGCCAGGGACTCGGTGCACCCCTCCACTTT. This gives the protein CASSQGLGAPLHF.

The chain joins TRBV28 to TRBJ2-7, with TRBD1 identical over 7 bases. The V segment lost 5 bases and the J segment 2 bases; nucleotides outside the gene matches: 6. The CDR3 consists of 14 residues. Germline assignment: CDR1 MDHEN and CDR2 SYDVKM. CDR3 sequence reads: CASSTLTGTYEQYF. In DNA form, the CDR3 reads TGTGCCAGCAGTACGCTGACAGGGACCTACGAGCAGTACTTC.

This clonotype was counted a few times. This chain connects TRBV20-1 to TRBJ2-1; TRBD2 matches at 9 bases. V shed 0 bases and J 3 bases; nucleotides not matched to a gene: 6. The CDR3 runs 16 residues. Germline V lookup: CDR1 DFQATT, CDR2 SNEGSKA (reference sequence). The CDR3 loop reads CSARDQASGIYNEQFF. The CDR3 DNA reads as TGCAGTGCTAGAGATCAGGCTAGCGGGATCTACAATGAGCAGTTCTTC.

A single count supports this clonotype. The chain has TRBV20-1 and TRBJ1-4; D gene ambiguous. V lost 1 base and J lost 2, with 8 bases in between. Germline values: CDR1 DFQATT, CDR2 SNEGSKA (reference sequence). This CDR3 has 14 amino acids. The CDR3 reads CSARGAATNEKLFF. CDR3 bases: TGCAGTGCTAGAGGCGCCGCCACTAATGAAAAACTGTTTTTT.

This clonotype appeared a few times. This chain joins TRBV7-8 and TRBJ2-7; no reliable D call. V lost 7 bases and J lost 3, with 16 bases in between. CDR3 length: 14 amino acids. CDR1 is SGHVS and CDR2 is FQNEAQ in the germline V gene. The CDR3 DNA sequence: TGTGCCAGCATCCCCCTACGGGCTTACTACGAGCAGTACTTC. It yields the protein CASIPLRAYYEQYF.

The J gene is TRBJ2-2, the V gene TRBV9, with no clear D. The CDR3 is 14 amino acids. V lost 3 bases, J lost 1 base, and 7 bases lay in between. Per the germline V gene, CDR1 is SGDLS and CDR2 is YYNGEE. CDR3 nucleotides: TGTGCCAGCAGCGGGCACCTGAACACCGGGGAGCTGTTTTTT. This gives the protein CASSGHLNTGELFF.

Concerning this clonotype itself: The junction does not match germline at one end; this may be a read error. V usage is TRBV2 and J usage is TRBJ2-7, with 7 nucleotides matching TRBD1. The CDR3 extends over 14 amino acids. The germline V gene encodes CDR1 SNHLY and CDR2 FYNNEI. The CDR3: CAGSEGAGTYEQYF. Here the CDR3 DNA reads TGTGCCGGCAGTGAGGGGGCAGGGACCTACGAGCAGTACTTC.

This clonotype was counted a few times. The CDR3 DNA is TGTGCCAGCAGCTTAATGGTCGGGGGCGACGAGCAGTACTTC. This encodes CASSLMVGGDEQYF. This chain connects TRBV7-2 to TRBJ2-5; D possibly uses TRBD1 or TRBD2 (6 bases each). Matching the DNA end better, TRBJ2-7 makes the J call doubtful. This CDR3 comprises 14 residues. Per germline, CDR1 SGHTA and CDR2 FQGNSA.

This clonotype turned up a few times. This rearrangement joins TRBV27 to TRBJ2-7; D gene unclear. Trimming took 1 base from V and 2 from J, leaving 18 bases between them. The V gene's germline CDR1 is MNHEY and CDR2 SMNVEV (reference sequence). The CDR3 length is 17 residues. Here the CDR3 DNA reads TGTGCCAGCAGTTTATATGCGTCCCCGGGTTTCCCCTACGAGCAGTACTTC. This sequence encodes CASSLYASPGFPYEQYF.

This clonotype was observed a handful of times. The V gene is TRBV15, the J gene TRBJ2-3, with no clear D. The germline V and J ends were trimmed by 3 bases and 4 bases, with 17 bases remaining between them. Germline V lookup: CDR1 LNHNV, CDR2 YYDKDF (reference sequence). The CDR3 extends over 16 amino acids. The CDR3 loop is CATSRPLDVGPDTQYF. CDR3 bases: TGTGCCACCAGCAGGCCACTCGATGTGGGCCCAGATACGCAGTATTTT.

The sample holds a few counts of this clonotype. The chain is built from TRBV20-1 and TRBJ2-3, with 9 bases aligning to TRBD2. CDR1 is DFQATT and CDR2 is SNEGSKA in the germline V gene (reference sequence). This CDR3 region has 14 residues. V shed 5 bases, J shed 5 bases, and the junction held 8 bases outside the gene matches. The chain's CDR3 is CSAVAGEALDTQYF. In DNA form, the CDR3 reads TGCAGTGCTGTAGCGGGAGAAGCATTAGATACGCAGTATTTT.

The V gene is TRBV20-1, the J gene TRBJ2-4, with a tentative D call TRBD2 (6 bases). Germline V gives CDR1 DFQATT, CDR2 SNEGSKA (reference sequence). This CDR3 contains 10 residues. V dropped 0 bases and J dropped 15 bases, with 9 bases sitting between them. CDR3 nucleotide sequence: TGCAGTGCTAGAGACAGGGAGGCGTACTTC. The encoded protein is CSARDREAYF.

The rearrangement links TRBV7-2 to TRBJ2-1; D not resolved. Trimming pared 1 base from V and 6 bases from J, leaving 4 bases between. Germline V gene lookup returns CDR1 SGHTA and CDR2 FQGNSA. The length of the CDR3 is 12 residues. As DNA, the CDR3 is TGTACCAGCAGCTTAGGGGCCAATGAGCAGTTCTTC. This codes for CTSSLGANEQFF.

In this sample, this clonotype turned up a few times. The chain recombines TRBV7-6 with TRBJ2-7, with 7 bases lining up with TRBD2. In germline, CDR1 is SGHVS, CDR2 FNYEAQ. Germline trimming cut 1 base from V and 7 bases from J; bases unmatched to any gene: 10. This CDR3 contains 15 residues. Written as DNA, the CDR3 is TGTGCCAGCAGCTTAGGTCCAGCGGGAACAGATGAGCAGTACTTC. Its protein is CASSLGPAGTDEQYF.

This clonotype was seen once. The genes are TRBV6-1 and TRBJ2-5, with 7 nucleotides matching TRBD1. Unmatched junction bases numbered 8, after V lost 8 bases and J lost 2 bases. This CDR3 is built from 14 residues. Germline values: CDR1 MNHNS, CDR2 SASEGT. The CDR3 is CASGTRDRQETQYF. As DNA, the CDR3 is TGTGCCAGCGGAACCCGGGACAGACAAGAGACCCAGTACTTC.